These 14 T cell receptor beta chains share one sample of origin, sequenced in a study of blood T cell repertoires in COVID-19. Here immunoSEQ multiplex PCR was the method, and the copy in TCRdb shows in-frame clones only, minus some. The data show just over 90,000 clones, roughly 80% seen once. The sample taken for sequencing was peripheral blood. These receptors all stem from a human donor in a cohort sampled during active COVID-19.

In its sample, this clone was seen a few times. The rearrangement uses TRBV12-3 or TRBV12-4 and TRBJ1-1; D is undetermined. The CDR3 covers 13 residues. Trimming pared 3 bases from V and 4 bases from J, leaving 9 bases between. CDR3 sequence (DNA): TGTGCCAGCAGTTTCGGGGTGCGCACTGAAGCTTTCTTT. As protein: CASSFGVRTEAFF.

The CDR3: CASSLGLAVRGEQYF. CDR3 DNA sequence: TGTGCCAGCAGCTTAGGACTAGCGGTCCGCGGCGAGCAGTACTTC. This chain links TRBV13 with TRBJ2-7, with 8 positions matching TRBD2. This CDR3 is built from 15 residues. V shed 0 bases, J shed 6 bases, and the junction held 7 bases outside the gene matches. Germline CDR1 reads PRHDT; CDR2 reads FYEKMQ (reference sequence).

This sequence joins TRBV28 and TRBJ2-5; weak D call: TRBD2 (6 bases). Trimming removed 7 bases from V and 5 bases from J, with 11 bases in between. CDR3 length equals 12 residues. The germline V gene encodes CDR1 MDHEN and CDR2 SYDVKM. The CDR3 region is CASNSGVETQYF. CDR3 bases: TGTGCCAGCAACTCGGGAGTGGAGACCCAGTACTTC.

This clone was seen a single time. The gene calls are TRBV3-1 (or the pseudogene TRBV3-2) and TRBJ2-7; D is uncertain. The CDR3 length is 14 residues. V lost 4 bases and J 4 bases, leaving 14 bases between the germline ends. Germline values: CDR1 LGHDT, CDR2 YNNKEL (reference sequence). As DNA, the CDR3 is TGTGCCAGCAGCCCGTTCTTTGGAGCGTACGAGCAGTACTTC. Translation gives CASSPFFGAYEQYF.

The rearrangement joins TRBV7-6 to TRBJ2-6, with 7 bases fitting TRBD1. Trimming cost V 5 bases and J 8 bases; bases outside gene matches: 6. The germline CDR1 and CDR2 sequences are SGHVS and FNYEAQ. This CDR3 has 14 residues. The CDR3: CASSQRQGTNVLTF. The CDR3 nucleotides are TGTGCCAGCAGCCAGAGACAGGGTACCAACGTCCTGACTTTC.

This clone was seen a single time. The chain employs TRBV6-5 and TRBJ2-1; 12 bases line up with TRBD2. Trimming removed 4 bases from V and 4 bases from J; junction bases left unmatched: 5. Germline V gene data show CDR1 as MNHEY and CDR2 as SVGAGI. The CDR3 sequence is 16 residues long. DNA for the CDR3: TGTGCCAGCAGTTCTACTAGCGGGAGGAGGTACAATGAGCAGTTCTTC. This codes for CASSSTSGRRYNEQFF.

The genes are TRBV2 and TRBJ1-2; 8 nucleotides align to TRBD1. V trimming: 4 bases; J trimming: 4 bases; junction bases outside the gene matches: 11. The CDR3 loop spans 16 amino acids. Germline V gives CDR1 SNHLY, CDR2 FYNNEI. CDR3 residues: CASSVDRGFGGYGYTF. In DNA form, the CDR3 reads TGTGCCAGCAGTGTAGACAGGGGTTTCGGGGGCTATGGCTACACCTTC.

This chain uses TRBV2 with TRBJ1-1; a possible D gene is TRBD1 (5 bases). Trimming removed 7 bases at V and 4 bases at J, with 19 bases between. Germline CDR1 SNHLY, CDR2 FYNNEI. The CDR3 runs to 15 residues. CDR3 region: CASTPGEGRGTEAFF. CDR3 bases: TGTGCCAGCACCCCCGGGGAGGGGAGAGGCACTGAAGCTTTCTTT. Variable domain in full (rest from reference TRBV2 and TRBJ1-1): EPEVTQTPSHQVTQMGQEVILRCVPISNHLYFYWYRQILGQKVEFLVSFYNNEISEKSEIFDDQFSVERPDGSNFTLKIRSTKLEDSAMYFCASTPGEGRGTEAFFGQGTRLTVV.

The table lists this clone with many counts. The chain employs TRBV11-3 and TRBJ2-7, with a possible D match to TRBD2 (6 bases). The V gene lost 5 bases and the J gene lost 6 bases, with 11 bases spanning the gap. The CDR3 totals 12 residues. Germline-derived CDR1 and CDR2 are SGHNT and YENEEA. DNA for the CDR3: TGTGCCAGCAGCCGGGACTTTGGCGAGCAGTACTTC. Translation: CASSRDFGEQYF.

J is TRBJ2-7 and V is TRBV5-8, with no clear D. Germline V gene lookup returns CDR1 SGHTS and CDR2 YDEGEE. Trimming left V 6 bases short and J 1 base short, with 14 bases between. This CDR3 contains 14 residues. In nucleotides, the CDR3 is TGTGCCAGCAACGCAATTAGCCCTTCCTACGAGCAGTACTTC. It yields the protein CASNAISPSYEQYF. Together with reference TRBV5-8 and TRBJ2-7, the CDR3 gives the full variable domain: EAGVTQSPTHLIKTRGQQATLRCSPISGHTSVYWYQQALGLGLQFLLWYDEGEERNRGNFPPRFSGRQFPNYSSELNVNALELEDSALYLCASNAISPSYEQYFGPGTRLTVT.

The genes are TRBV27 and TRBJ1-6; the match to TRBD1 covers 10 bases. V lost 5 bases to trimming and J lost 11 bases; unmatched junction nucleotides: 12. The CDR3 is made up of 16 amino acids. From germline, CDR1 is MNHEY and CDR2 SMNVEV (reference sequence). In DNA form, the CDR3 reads TGTGCCAGCAGTGCCCCCGCCGGGACAGGGGTTGCACCCCTCCACTTT. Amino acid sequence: CASSAPAGTGVAPLHF.

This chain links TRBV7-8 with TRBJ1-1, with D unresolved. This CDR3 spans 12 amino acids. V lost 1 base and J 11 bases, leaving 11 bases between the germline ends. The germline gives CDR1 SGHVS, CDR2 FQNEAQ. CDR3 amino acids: CASSLDGQFAFF. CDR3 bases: TGTGCCAGCAGCTTAGATGGTCAGTTTGCTTTCTTT. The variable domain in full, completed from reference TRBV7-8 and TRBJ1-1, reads GAGVSQSPRYKVAKRGQDVALRCDPISGHVSLFWYQQALGQGPEFLTYFQNEAQLDKSGLPSDRFFAERPEGSVSTLKIQRTQQEDSAVYLCASSLDGQFAFFGQGTRLTVV.

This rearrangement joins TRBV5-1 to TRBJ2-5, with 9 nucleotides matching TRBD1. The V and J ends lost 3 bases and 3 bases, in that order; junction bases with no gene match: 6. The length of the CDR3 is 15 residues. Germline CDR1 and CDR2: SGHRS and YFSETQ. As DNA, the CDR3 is TGCGCCAGCAGCTACCTAACAGGGGGCGAAGAGACCCAGTACTTC. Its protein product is CASSYLTGGEETQYF.

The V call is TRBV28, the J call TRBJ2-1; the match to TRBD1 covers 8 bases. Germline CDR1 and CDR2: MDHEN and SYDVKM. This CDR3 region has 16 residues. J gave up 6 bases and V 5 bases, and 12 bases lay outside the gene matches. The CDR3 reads CASSNAGQVVGNEQFF. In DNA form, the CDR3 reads TGTGCCAGCAGTAACGCGGGACAGGTGGTCGGCAATGAGCAGTTCTTC. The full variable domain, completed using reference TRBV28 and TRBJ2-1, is DVKVTQSSRYLVKRTGEKVFLECVQDMDHENMFWYRQDPGLGLRLIYFSYDVKMKEKGDIPEGYSVSREKKERFSLILESASTNQTSMYLCASSNAGQVVGNEQFFGPGTRLTVL.